A selection of T cell receptor beta chains follows, all from one sample in a study of tumor-infiltrating lymphocytes in primary liver carcinoma. One entry per CDR3 protein, called by TCRdb with MiXCR from the multiplex PCR reads. This sample has 150,000 to 200,000 distinct CDR3 sequences, with 60% found just once. The sequenced sample consisted of peripheral blood. Receptors were obtained from a man aged 35 to 55 with primary liver carcinoma and hepatitis B virus infection. The CDR3 runs from the conserved cysteine through the conserved F or W. A D gene is named only where the DNA matches it firmly. Where a row states a size, it is once, few, many or the class of an expanded clone; other rows omit it.

J gene	clone size	V gene	D gene	CDR3 protein	CDR3 DNA
TRBJ2-1	NA	TRBV29-1	TRBD2	CSASQAGGPNEQLF	TGCAGCGCTTCGCAGGCGGGAGGGCCGAATGAGCAGTTATTC
TRBJ2-7	many	TRBV11-2	NA	CASSPNLGGATPLDEQYF	TGTGCCAGCAGCCCCAACCTTGGGGGGGCCACCCCTTTGGACGAGCAGTACTTC
TRBJ2-1	NA	TRBV4-1	TRBD2	CASSRLGLGPNEQFF	TGCGCCAGCAGCCGACTGGGACTAGGCCCCAATGAGCAGTTCTTC
TRBJ2-7	many	TRBV11-1	NA	CASSHSPGGIYEQYF	TGTGCCAGCAGCCACTCGCCGGGGGGCATCTACGAGCAGTACTTC
TRBJ2-7	NA	TRBV29-1	NA	CNHLGEPYEQYF	TGCAACCACCTGGGAGAACCCTACGAGCAGTACTTC
TRBJ1-6	NA	TRBV4-3	TRBD1	CASSSWDRGRNSPLHF	TGCGCCAGCAGCTCCTGGGACAGGGGAAGGAATTCACCCCTCCACTTT
TRBJ1-1	few	TRBV4-1	NA	CASSQVGGTGAFF	TGCGCCAGCAGCCAAGTGGGGGGGACGGGAGCTTTCTTT
TRBJ1-2	few	TRBV7-8	NA	CASSLSFRTANYGYTF	TGTGCCAGCAGCTTGTCCTTCAGGACAGCTAACTATGGCTACACCTTC
TRBJ2-3	few	TRBV29-1	NA	CSVGDGRMDTQYF	TGCAGCGTTGGGGACGGCCGTATGGATACGCAGTATTTT
TRBJ1-6	NA	TRBV7-9	NA	CASSKTGSWNSPLHF	TGTGCCAGCAGTAAGACAGGTTCCTGGAATTCACCCCTCCACTTT
TRBJ2-1	many	TRBV11-3	NA	CASSPGTGGGEQFF	TGTGCCAGCAGCCCCGGAACTGGGGGTGGTGAGCAGTTCTTC
TRBJ1-2	NA	TRBV6-5	NA	CASRGRGLRAYSYTF	TGTGCCAGCAGGGGTAGAGGGCTGCGCGCATATAGCTACACCTTC
TRBJ1-2	NA	TRBV30	NA	CAWSVGSNGYTF	TGTGCCTGGAGTGTAGGAAGTAATGGCTACACCTTC
TRBJ2-7	few	TRBV6-5	NA	CASSYSSDRSIEQYF	TGTGCCAGCAGTTACTCGTCAGACCGATCCATCGAGCAGTACTTC
TRBJ2-1	NA	TRBV28	NA	CASSVIAGTREQFF	TGTGCCAGCAGTGTCATTGCGGGAACAAGAGAGCAGTTCTTC
TRBJ2-1	once	TRBV29-1	NA	CSAIGAENYNEQFF	TGCAGCGCTATAGGAGCGGAGAACTACAATGAGCAGTTCTTC
TRBJ1-1	NA	TRBV4-2	NA	CASSQGPREQALF	TGTGCCAGCAGCCAAGGTCCGCGGGAACAGGCTCTCTTT
TRBJ2-7	many	TRBV11-2	NA	CASSLLWGEQYF	TGTGCCAGCAGCCTCCTGTGGGGCGAGCAGTACTTC
TRBJ2-5	NA	TRBV6-6	NA	CASSPSAGWITGTQYF	TGTGCCAGCAGCCCCAGCGCGGGCTGGATCACCGGGACCCAGTACTTC
TRBJ2-5	few	TRBV4-1	TRBD1	CASSQPDRGSSRETQYF	TGCGCCAGCAGCCAGCCCGACAGGGGATCCAGCCGGGAGACCCAGTACTTC
TRBJ2-1	NA	TRBV11-2	TRBD2	CASSLAGSGGSSYNEQFF	TGTGCCAGCAGCTTAGCGGGTTCTGGCGGGAGCTCCTACAATGAGCAGTTCTTC
TRBJ2-3	NA	TRBV6-6	NA	CASGFLEETDTQYF	TGTGCCAGCGGTTTTCTAGAGGAAACAGATACGCAGTATTTT
TRBJ2-7	NA	TRBV6-6	TRBD2	CASSYGIAGLSTEQYF	TGTGCCAGCAGTTACGGGATAGCGGGGTTGTCTACCGAGCAGTACTTC
TRBJ2-2	NA	TRBV12-3/TRBV12-4	TRBD1	CASDFGTGNTGELFF	TGTGCCAGCGATTTTGGGACAGGGAACACCGGGGAGCTGTTTTTT
TRBJ1-4	NA	TRBV11-2	TRBD1	CASGSIGQGVLYNEKLFF	TGTGCCAGTGGCTCCATCGGACAGGGAGTCCTTTATAACGAAAAACTGTTTTTT
TRBJ1-1	few	TRBV28	NA	CASTVGNTEAFF	TGTGCCAGCACTGTGGGGAACACTGAAGCTTTCTTT
TRBJ2-3	NA	TRBV4-1	NA	CASSLRPALSDTQYF	TGCGCCAGCAGCCTGCGTCCGGCCCTCTCAGATACGCAGTATTTT
TRBJ1-2	NA	TRBV6-1	NA	CASSELSANYGYTF	TGTGCCAGCAGTGAACTGTCCGCCAACTATGGCTACACCTTC
TRBJ2-5	NA	TRBV12-3/TRBV12-4	TRBD2	CASSLWMRGGPRETQYF	TGTGCCAGCAGTTTATGGATGCGGGGAGGGCCCCGAGAGACCCAGTACTTC
TRBJ2-7	NA	TRBV2	NA	CASSGVGDGEQYF	TGTGCCAGCAGTGGAGTAGGGGACGGTGAGCAGTACTTC
TRBJ2-7	NA	TRBV6-6	TRBD2	CASSPSGRAPYEQYF	TGTGCCAGCAGTCCCAGCGGGAGGGCCCCCTACGAGCAGTACTTC
TRBJ1-1	many	TRBV5-5	NA	CASSPTGSSPEAFF	TGTGCCAGCAGTCCTACAGGGTCTTCCCCTGAAGCTTTCTTT
TRBJ2-4	NA	TRBV5-4	NA	CASSYRDKKNIQYF	TGTGCCAGCAGCTACCGGGACAAGAAAAACATTCAGTACTTC
TRBJ2-7	once	TRBV11-2	NA	CASSLVRRTATYEQYF	TGCGCCAGCAGCTTAGTTCGGAGGACAGCTACCTACGAGCAGTACTTC
TRBJ2-7	NA	TRBV29-1	NA	CSVEGWSDLSYEQYF	TGCAGCGTTGAGGGTTGGTCGGACCTCTCCTACGAGCAGTACTTC
TRBJ2-7	few	TRBV6-5	NA	CASSQAPGQVGYEQYF	TGTGCCAGCAGTCAAGCCCCGGGCCAGGTGGGCTACGAGCAGTACTTC
TRBJ1-5	NA	TRBV25-1	TRBD1	CASSSQGAGDQPQHF	TGTGCCAGCAGTTCACAGGGGGCCGGGGATCAGCCCCAGCATTTT
TRBJ2-3	many	TRBV11-1	NA	CASSFMRDPPTDTQYF	TGTGCCAGCAGCTTCATGAGGGACCCTCCCACAGATACGCAGTATTTT
TRBJ2-3	many	TRBV11-3	TRBD2	CASSLGGSLDTQYF	TGTGCCAGCAGCCTCGGGGGGAGCCTCGATACGCAGTATTTT
TRBJ2-7	few	TRBV29-1	NA	CSVEVRQVEYF	TGCAGCGTTGAAGTCCGACAGGTGGAGTACTTC